Listed below are T cell receptor beta chains from one sample, sequenced in a study of blood T cell repertoires in COVID-19. Some clones are missing from TCRdb's copy, which holds only in-frame ones; the method was immunoSEQ multiplex PCR. In the table there are 150,000 to 200,000 clones, approximately 80% of which are singletons. The sequenced material came from peripheral blood. The receptors come from a woman in her 50s with active or convalescent COVID-19. Each CDR3 is given with its conserved first and last residue. The D gene is left open where the match is weak. Size values are once, few and many counts, or a class for expanded clones, and some rows have none.

size	length	V	D	J	CDR3	DNA
NA	15	TRBV29-1	TRBD1	TRBJ2-1	CSVGARGQGDNEQFF	TGCAGCGTTGGAGCTAGGGGACAGGGCGACAATGAGCAGTTCTTC
few	14	TRBV7-9	TRBD1	TRBJ1-5	CASSLDRGNQPQHF	TGTGCCAGCAGCTTAGACAGGGGGAATCAGCCCCAGCATTTT
few	15	TRBV10-3	TRBD1	TRBJ1-3	CAIRPGTASGNTIYF	TGTGCCATCAGGCCCGGGACAGCCTCTGGAAACACCATATATTTT
NA	17	TRBV7-2	TRBD2	TRBJ2-1	CASSSSGLAGVSNEQFF	TGTGCCAGCAGCTCCTCCGGACTAGCGGGAGTAAGCAATGAGCAGTTCTTC
NA	15	TRBV6-5	NA	TRBJ1-3	CASSRGLGSGNTIYF	TGTGCCAGCAGTCGAGGCTTGGGCTCTGGAAACACCATATATTTT
NA	16	TRBV2	NA	TRBJ1-3	CASSEGRRGAGNTIYF	TGTGCCAGCAGTGAGGGCAGAAGGGGCGCTGGAAACACCATATATTTT
NA	13	TRBV4-3	NA	TRBJ2-7	CASSQGLGYEQYF	TGCGCCAGCAGCCAAGGCCTCGGCTACGAGCAGTACTTC
NA	15	TRBV7-2	TRBD2	TRBJ2-7	CASSFTSGTVYEQYF	TGTGCCAGCAGCTTTACTAGCGGGACGGTATACGAGCAGTACTTC
NA	16	TRBV5-4	TRBD1	TRBJ2-7	CASSGQDGTDIYEQYF	TGTGCCAGCAGCGGTCAAGACGGGACAGATATCTACGAGCAGTACTTC
NA	14	TRBV29-1	NA	TRBJ1-1	CSVTTPRGLTEAFF	TGCAGCGTAACTACCCCGCGGGGGTTAACTGAAGCTTTCTTT
NA	12	TRBV29-1	NA	TRBJ2-1	CSVEFSGNEQFF	TGCAGCGTTGAATTTTCGGGGAATGAGCAGTTCTTC
many	14	TRBV6-2/TRBV6-3	NA	TRBJ2-3	CASSFTSITDTQYF	TGTGCCAGCAGTTTTACTAGCATCACAGATACGCAGTATTTT
NA	17	TRBV15	TRBD2	TRBJ2-1	CATRRQGLAGVNNEQFF	TGTGCCACCAGGAGGCAGGGACTAGCGGGAGTCAACAATGAGCAGTTCTTC
NA	13	TRBV7-9	NA	TRBJ1-1	CASSLGGDTEAFF	TGTGCCAGCAGCCTTGGGGGGGACACTGAAGCTTTCTTT